This T cell receptor (beta chain) was identified during a study of control samples from healthy donors and cancer patients. Sequencing used immunoSEQ multiplex PCR; TCRdb keeps in-frame clones, though not all of them. In the table there are roughly 88,000 clones, around 92% of which are singletons. CDR3 size: 14 residues. Trimming removed 4 bases from V and 8 bases from J; junction bases left unmatched: 6. Per the germline V gene, CDR1 is SGHRS and CDR2 is YFSETQ. The clonotype originates from a man in his fifties in good health. The J gene is TRBJ1-6, the V gene TRBV5-1; 7 bases fit TRBD1. The sample was blood. As DNA, the CDR3 is TGCGCCAGCAGCGCTCACAGGGGAGATTCACCCCTCCACTTT. Translated, it gives CASSAHRGDSPLHF. The entire variable domain, with the rest obtained from reference TRBV5-1 and TRBJ1-6, is as follows: KAGVTQTPRYLIKTRGQQVTLSCSPISGHRSVSWYQQTPGQGLQFLFEYFSETQRNKGNFPGRFSGRQFSNSRSEMNVSTLELGDSALYLCASSAHRGDSPLHFGNGTRLTVT.